The 5 T cell receptor beta chains given below trace back to one sample, sequenced in a study of cytomegalovirus exposure and HLA in healthy donors. It was with 60 Vbeta and 13 Jbeta primers that the PCR ran. Clones were read by immunoSEQ multiplex PCR, and TCRdb kept only the in-frame ones, dropping some. The table records under 200,000 clones, approximately 80% of them present only once. Specimen: PBMCs. The source is a middle-aged man in good health and CMV-seropositive.

The genes are TRBV9 and TRBJ2-1; D not certain. This CDR3 comprises 15 residues. Germline V CDR1 and CDR2: SGDLS, YYNGEE. Trimming removed 4 bases from V and 1 base from J, with 12 bases in between. The CDR3 is CASSFTGQSYNEQFF. The CDR3, as DNA: TGTGCCAGCAGCTTCACTGGGCAGTCCTACAATGAGCAGTTCTTC.

The genes are TRBV30 and TRBJ1-6, with TRBD1 matching 7 bases. Germline trimming cut 3 bases from V and 6 bases from J; bases unmatched to any gene: 8. This CDR3 is built from 15 residues. Germline V gene lookup returns CDR1 GTSNPN and CDR2 SVGIG (reference sequence). The CDR3 loop is CAWSGTVRANSPLHF. The CDR3 DNA reads TGTGCCTGGAGCGGGACAGTAAGAGCTAATTCACCCCTCCACTTT.

The chain uses TRBV19 and TRBJ1-2; D possibly corresponds to TRBD1 (5 bases). The germline gives CDR1 LNHDA, CDR2 SQIVND (reference sequence). The V and J ends lost 7 bases and 6 bases respectively, with 18 bases between them. The CDR3 is 14 amino acids. The CDR3 loop reads CASTNSPGIHGYTF. The CDR3, as DNA: TGTGCCAGTACCAATTCACCAGGGATACATGGCTACACCTTC.

This sequence joins TRBV9 and TRBJ1-2; 7 nucleotides align to TRBD1. Trimming cost V 3 bases and J 6 bases; bases outside gene matches: 8. Germline loops: CDR1 SGDLS, CDR2 YYNGEE. This CDR3 has 14 amino acids. This CDR3 reads CASSAWTGTNGYTF. The CDR3 DNA reads as TGTGCCAGCAGCGCGTGGACAGGAACAAATGGCTACACCTTC.

This chain links TRBV19 with TRBJ1-1, with 7 bases aligning to TRBD1. Germline values: CDR1 LNHDA, CDR2 SQIVND (reference sequence). This CDR3 spans 14 amino acids. Trimming took 4 bases from V and 1 from J; bases not matched to a gene: 3. This chain's CDR3 is CASSTGQQNTEAFF. In nucleotides, the CDR3 is TGTGCCAGTAGTACGGGACAGCAGAACACTGAAGCTTTCTTT.